A selection of T cell receptor beta chains follows, all from one sample in a study of T-cell memory formation after mild COVID-19. TCRdb redid the calling of the 5' RACE reads with MiXCR, one entry per CDR3 protein. Of 260,000 or so distinct CDR3 sequences in the sample, around 17% were seen once. The sample comprised PBMCs or a T cell subset sorted from them (not recorded which). The receptors here all came from a man aged 18 to 30 who had mild COVID-19 (a few samples of this study predate the infection). Cell type and time point are not known. The CDR3 runs from the conserved cysteine through the conserved F or W. A D gene is named only where the DNA matches it firmly. Clone size appears in some rows only: once, few, many, or a class for an expanded clone.

D gene: TRBD2; V gene: TRBV6-5; J gene: TRBJ2-1; clone size: few; CDR3 protein: CASSHPGGATYNEQFF; CDR3 DNA: TGTGCCAGCAGTCACCCCGGGGGGGCGACCTACAATGAGCAGTTCTTC
D gene: NA; V gene: TRBV21-1; J gene: TRBJ1-6; clone size: few; CDR3 protein: CASSIVRGGQRSPLHF; CDR3 DNA: TGTGCCAGCAGCATTGTAAGAGGGGGCCAGAGATCACCCCTCCACTTT
D gene: NA; V gene: TRBV5-5; J gene: TRBJ1-2; clone size: NA; CDR3 protein: CASSNRNTGYGYTF; CDR3 DNA: TGTGCCAGCAGCAATCGAAACACCGGATATGGCTACACCTTC
D gene: NA; V gene: TRBV19; J gene: TRBJ2-5; clone size: NA; CDR3 protein: CASSILGETQYF; CDR3 DNA: TGTGCCAGTAGTATATTGGGGGAGACCCAGTACTTC
D gene: NA; V gene: TRBV7-8; J gene: TRBJ2-5; clone size: NA; CDR3 protein: CASSLRKASAYQETQYF; CDR3 DNA: TGTGCCAGCAGCTTACGAAAGGCTAGCGCATACCAAGAGACCCAGTACTTC
D gene: TRBD1; V gene: TRBV5-5; J gene: TRBJ1-2; clone size: NA; CDR3 protein: CASSLQGTSYGYTF; CDR3 DNA: TGTGCCAGCAGCTTACAGGGGACTTCCTATGGCTACACCTTC
D gene: TRBD1; V gene: TRBV10-3; J gene: TRBJ1-4; clone size: NA; CDR3 protein: CAISPGQTNEKLFF; CDR3 DNA: TGTGCCATCAGCCCGGGACAGACTAATGAAAAACTGTTTTTT
D gene: TRBD1; V gene: TRBV7-2; J gene: TRBJ2-5; clone size: NA; CDR3 protein: CASSLGGRGIQETQYF; CDR3 DNA: TGTGCCAGCAGCTTAGGGGGCAGGGGGATACAAGAGACCCAGTACTTC
D gene: NA; V gene: TRBV6-5; J gene: TRBJ1-5; clone size: NA; CDR3 protein: CASSSGQPRHQPQHF; CDR3 DNA: TGTGCCAGCAGCTCCGGACAGCCCCGACATCAGCCCCAGCATTTT
D gene: NA; V gene: TRBV6-5; J gene: TRBJ1-1; clone size: NA; CDR3 protein: CASSAARVRSTEAFF; CDR3 DNA: TGTGCCAGCAGCGCGGCTAGGGTGAGGAGCACTGAAGCTTTCTTT
D gene: NA; V gene: TRBV5-1; J gene: TRBJ2-3; clone size: NA; CDR3 protein: CASSFFQGTDTQYF; CDR3 DNA: TGCGCCAGCAGCTTCTTTCAGGGGACAGATACGCAGTATTTT
D gene: TRBD1; V gene: TRBV5-1; J gene: TRBJ1-2; clone size: NA; CDR3 protein: CASSSFLTDRDRANGYTF; CDR3 DNA: TGCGCCAGCAGCTCTTTTCTAACTGACCGGGACAGGGCGAATGGCTACACCTTC
D gene: NA; V gene: TRBV7-8; J gene: TRBJ2-3; clone size: NA; CDR3 protein: CASSLRGGGISSTDTQYF; CDR3 DNA: TGTGCCAGCAGCTTACGAGGGGGGGGGATCTCTAGCACAGATACGCAGTATTTT
D gene: NA; V gene: TRBV28; J gene: TRBJ2-5; clone size: NA; CDR3 protein: CASSLPAWGRVEETQYF; CDR3 DNA: TGTGCCAGCAGTTTACCCGCTTGGGGTAGGGTTGAAGAGACCCAGTACTTC
D gene: NA; V gene: TRBV7-9; J gene: TRBJ1-2; clone size: once; CDR3 protein: CASSPELGYTF; CDR3 DNA: TGTGCCAGCAGCCCCGAACTCGGCTACACCTTC
D gene: TRBD1; V gene: TRBV7-2; J gene: TRBJ2-4; clone size: few; CDR3 protein: CASSTGTGSGNIQYF; CDR3 DNA: TGTGCCAGCAGCACGGGGACAGGGTCTGGGAACATTCAGTACTTC
D gene: NA; V gene: TRBV13; J gene: TRBJ1-1; clone size: NA; CDR3 protein: CASSLKDWTEAFF; CDR3 DNA: TGTGCCAGCAGCTTAAAGGACTGGACTGAAGCTTTCTTT
D gene: NA; V gene: TRBV6-5; J gene: TRBJ2-2; clone size: many; CDR3 protein: CASSYSTGELFF; CDR3 DNA: TGTGCCAGCAGTTACTCCACCGGGGAGCTGTTTTTT
D gene: NA; V gene: TRBV6-2/TRBV6-3; J gene: TRBJ2-1; clone size: few; CDR3 protein: CATTLGGANEQFF; CDR3 DNA: TGTGCCACCACCCTAGGAGGGGCCAATGAGCAGTTCTTC
D gene: TRBD2; V gene: TRBV28; J gene: TRBJ2-2; clone size: few; CDR3 protein: CASSLGLAAYTGELFF; CDR3 DNA: TGTGCCAGCAGTCTAGGACTAGCGGCTTACACCGGGGAGCTGTTTTTT
D gene: TRBD1; V gene: TRBV11-2; J gene: TRBJ1-4; clone size: few; CDR3 protein: CASSLRGTVLEKLFF; CDR3 DNA: TGTGCCAGCAGCTTACGCGGGACAGTCCTCGAAAAACTGTTTTTT
D gene: NA; V gene: TRBV7-2; J gene: TRBJ2-3; clone size: few; CDR3 protein: CASSFSGPPGDTQYF; CDR3 DNA: TGTGCCAGCAGCTTCAGCGGACCGCCTGGAGATACGCAGTATTTT
D gene: TRBD2; V gene: TRBV9; J gene: TRBJ2-2; clone size: NA; CDR3 protein: CASSSGLAGFTGELFF; CDR3 DNA: TGTGCCAGCAGCTCGGGACTAGCGGGGTTTACCGGGGAGCTGTTTTTT
D gene: NA; V gene: TRBV7-2; J gene: TRBJ1-1; clone size: NA; CDR3 protein: CASSFASGTEAFF; CDR3 DNA: TGTGCCAGCAGCTTCGCCTCAGGGACTGAAGCTTTCTTT
D gene: NA; V gene: TRBV6-5; J gene: TRBJ1-6; clone size: NA; CDR3 protein: CASRAVQGRGNSPLHF; CDR3 DNA: TGTGCCAGCAGGGCTGTTCAGGGTCGGGGTAATTCACCCCTCCACTTT
D gene: NA; V gene: TRBV12-3/TRBV12-4; J gene: TRBJ2-5; clone size: few; CDR3 protein: CASSPGTPEGQETQYF; CDR3 DNA: TGTGCCAGCAGTCCGGGGACTCCCGAAGGGCAAGAGACCCAGTACTTC
D gene: TRBD1; V gene: TRBV5-5; J gene: TRBJ2-3; clone size: NA; CDR3 protein: CASSYGQGAGRGPHDTQYF; CDR3 DNA: TGTGCCAGCAGCTATGGACAGGGGGCAGGGCGGGGGCCTCACGATACGCAGTATTTT
D gene: NA; V gene: TRBV25-1; J gene: TRBJ2-2; clone size: NA; CDR3 protein: CASSEFGTGLTGELFF; CDR3 DNA: TGTGCCAGCAGTGAATTTGGAACAGGGCTCACCGGGGAGCTGTTTTTT
D gene: NA; V gene: TRBV15; J gene: TRBJ1-2; clone size: NA; CDR3 protein: CATSRDATGYTF; CDR3 DNA: TGTGCCACCAGCAGAGACGCGACGGGCTACACCTTC
D gene: NA; V gene: TRBV7-6; J gene: TRBJ2-3; clone size: NA; CDR3 protein: CASSLVWGLTDTQYF; CDR3 DNA: TGTGCCAGCAGCTTAGTCTGGGGCCTTACAGATACGCAGTATTTT
D gene: NA; V gene: TRBV28; J gene: TRBJ2-7; clone size: few; CDR3 protein: CASGGFDEQYF; CDR3 DNA: TGTGCCAGTGGGGGGTTCGACGAGCAGTACTTC
D gene: NA; V gene: TRBV7-7; J gene: TRBJ2-1; clone size: NA; CDR3 protein: CASSLGPLGDEQFF; CDR3 DNA: TGTGCCAGCAGCTTAGGACCCCTGGGGGATGAGCAGTTCTTC
D gene: NA; V gene: TRBV6-5; J gene: TRBJ2-7; clone size: few; CDR3 protein: CASSYSIRGAGNEQYF; CDR3 DNA: TGTGCCAGCAGTTACTCGATTCGGGGGGCAGGGAACGAGCAGTACTTC
D gene: NA; V gene: TRBV11-2; J gene: TRBJ1-1; clone size: NA; CDR3 protein: CASSLATGAGHTEAFF; CDR3 DNA: TGTGCCAGCAGCTTAGCCACAGGTGCTGGACACACTGAAGCTTTCTTT
D gene: TRBD1; V gene: TRBV6-5; J gene: TRBJ2-3; clone size: NA; CDR3 protein: CASREGTGGTDTQYF; CDR3 DNA: TGTGCCAGCAGGGAGGGGACAGGGGGCACAGATACGCAGTATTTT
D gene: NA; V gene: TRBV11-2; J gene: TRBJ1-4; clone size: NA; CDR3 protein: CASSPGRTPEKLFF; CDR3 DNA: TGTGCCAGCAGCCCCGGACGGACCCCTGAAAAACTGTTTTTT
D gene: TRBD2; V gene: TRBV7-6; J gene: TRBJ2-7; clone size: many; CDR3 protein: CASSPMGSGASYEQYF; CDR3 DNA: TGTGCCAGCAGCCCGATGGGCAGCGGGGCGTCCTACGAGCAGTACTTC
D gene: NA; V gene: TRBV5-4; J gene: TRBJ2-3; clone size: NA; CDR3 protein: CASSRKDPTDTQYF; CDR3 DNA: TGTGCCAGCAGCCGGAAGGATCCCACAGATACGCAGTATTTT
D gene: TRBD1; V gene: TRBV15; J gene: TRBJ2-5; clone size: few; CDR3 protein: CATSRGGTGQVGTQYF; CDR3 DNA: TGTGCCACCAGCAGAGGGGGGACAGGCCAGGTGGGGACCCAGTACTTC
D gene: NA; V gene: TRBV2; J gene: TRBJ1-1; clone size: NA; CDR3 protein: CASNERPVSTEAFF; CDR3 DNA: TGTGCCAGCAACGAAAGACCCGTTTCCACTGAAGCTTTCTTT
D gene: NA; V gene: TRBV7-2; J gene: TRBJ1-2; clone size: NA; CDR3 protein: CASSLGRLGGYGYTF; CDR3 DNA: TGTGCCAGCAGCTTAGGTCGCCTGGGCGGTTACGGCTACACCTTC
D gene: NA; V gene: TRBV21-1; J gene: TRBJ1-2; clone size: few; CDR3 protein: CASRDGSYGYTF; CDR3 DNA: TGTGCCAGCCGGGACGGGAGCTATGGCTACACCTTC
D gene: TRBD2; V gene: TRBV28; J gene: TRBJ2-5; clone size: NA; CDR3 protein: CASRILGGGAQYF; CDR3 DNA: TGTGCCAGCAGAATCCTGGGTGGGGGGGCCCAGTACTTC
D gene: TRBD1; V gene: TRBV29-1; J gene: TRBJ1-2; clone size: NA; CDR3 protein: CSVEVGRSRTGDGYTF; CDR3 DNA: TGCAGCGTTGAGGTTGGGCGGTCAAGGACAGGCGATGGCTACACCTTC
D gene: TRBD1; V gene: TRBV7-2; J gene: TRBJ2-1; clone size: NA; CDR3 protein: CASSRPRGTFNEQFF; CDR3 DNA: TGTGCCAGCAGTAGGCCCAGGGGGACCTTCAATGAGCAGTTCTTC
D gene: NA; V gene: TRBV7-2; J gene: TRBJ2-2; clone size: many; CDR3 protein: CASSLPSGSGELFF; CDR3 DNA: TGTGCCAGCAGCTTACCATCAGGGTCCGGGGAGCTGTTTTTT